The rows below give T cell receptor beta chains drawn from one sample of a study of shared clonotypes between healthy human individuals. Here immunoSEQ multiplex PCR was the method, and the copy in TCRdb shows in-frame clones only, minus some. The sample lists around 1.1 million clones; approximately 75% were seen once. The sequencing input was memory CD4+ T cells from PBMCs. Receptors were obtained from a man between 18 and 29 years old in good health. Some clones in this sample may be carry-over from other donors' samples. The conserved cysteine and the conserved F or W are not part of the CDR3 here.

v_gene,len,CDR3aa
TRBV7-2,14,ASSLAGVGVGNTIY
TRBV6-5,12,ASIRTGDNYGYT
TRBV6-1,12,ASSLAGVGDTQY
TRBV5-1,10,ASSSLQGGLF
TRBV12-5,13,ASGLPTSGMDEQY
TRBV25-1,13,ASSEYGTPTDTQY
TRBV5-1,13,ASSTDRGRNEKLF
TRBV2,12,ASTGQGNYYGYT
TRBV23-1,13,ASSQKGLASYEQY
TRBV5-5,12,ASSLGQGGQPQH
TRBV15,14,ATSRGTGTGFVDYT
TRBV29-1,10,SVQGVNTEAF
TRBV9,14,ASSVASSGRLGEQF
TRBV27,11,ATLGGAGREQY